This TCR beta chain was retrieved from a study of siplizumab effects on memory and regulatory T cells. Repertoires were generated with immunoSEQ multiplex PCR, while TCRdb's copy carries only in-frame clones and drops some. The sample includes some 99,000 clones, roughly nine tenths of them seen just once. Points on this clone: What it binds is not known.

Study outcomes and limitations: Naive T cells looked more diverse than memory cells, and they looked like major contributors to the alloresponse. Mappable alloreactive CD4+ clones came from Treg cells more than 60% of the time on average with siplizumab, against under 30% in controls. No functional test confirmed suppression by proliferating siplizumab-culture Tregs.

V lost 5 bases to trimming and J lost 1 base, with 2 bases between them. Germline assignment: CDR1 SNHLY and CDR2 FYNNEI. The CDR3 consists of 11 residues. Sequencing used Tregs sorted from blood. The V and J genes are TRBV2 and TRBJ2-5; D is unresolved. The receptor comes from a human donor in good health. CDR3 in amino acids: CASSIQETQYF. In DNA form, the CDR3 reads TGTGCCAGCAGTATCCAAGAGACCCAGTACTTC. The whole variable domain, remainder taken from reference TRBV2 and TRBJ2-5, is EPEVTQTPSHQVTQMGQEVILRCVPISNHLYFYWYRQILGQKVEFLVSFYNNEISEKSEIFDDQFSVERPDGSNFTLKIRSTKLEDSAMYFCASSIQETQYFGPGTRLLVL.